The rows below give T cell receptor beta chains drawn from one sample of a study of graft-versus-host responses after intestinal transplantation. Clones were read by immunoSEQ multiplex PCR, and TCRdb kept only the in-frame ones, dropping some. The table lists about 14,000 clones, roughly a third of them singletons, with 2.3% in the top ten. The starting material was alloreactive CD8+ T cells from a mixed lymphocyte reaction culture, obtained before intestinal transplant. Every receptor here comes from a human patient who received an intestinal transplant. Each CDR3 is given with its conserved first and last residue. The order of the fields is CDR3 length, V gene, D gene, clone size, J gene, CDR3 protein, CDR3 DNA. D genes are given only for firm matches. Only part of the rows carry a size: once, few, many, or a class if the clone is expanded.

length: 15
V: TRBV2
D: -
size: -
J: TRBJ2-7
CDR3: CASSEWGSSSYEQYF
DNA: TGTGCCAGCAGTGAGTGGGGGTCCAGCTCCTACGAGCAGTACTTC

length: 14
V: TRBV6-5
D: -
size: -
J: TRBJ2-7
CDR3: CASSEEVSSYEQYF
DNA: TGTGCCAGCAGTGAAGAGGTGAGCTCCTACGAGCAGTACTTC

length: 15
V: TRBV7-8
D: -
size: few
J: TRBJ2-5
CDR3: CASSLVGVSSETQYF
DNA: TGTGCCAGCAGCTTAGTTGGGGTCTCGTCGGAGACCCAGTACTTC

length: 14
V: TRBV7-9
D: -
size: -
J: TRBJ2-7
CDR3: CASSFEGKALEQYF
DNA: TGTGCCAGCAGCTTTGAAGGTAAAGCGCTCGAGCAGTACTTC

length: 14
V: TRBV7-9
D: TRBD1
size: once
J: TRBJ2-7
CDR3: CASSLATGVGEQYF
DNA: TGTGCCAGCAGCTTAGCGACAGGGGTAGGCGAGCAGTACTTC

length: 15
V: TRBV5-6
D: -
size: -
J: TRBJ1-2
CDR3: CASSIGGTPVYGYTF
DNA: TGTGCCAGCAGCATAGGCGGGACACCGGTCTATGGCTACACCTTC

length: 14
V: TRBV27
D: TRBD1
size: -
J: TRBJ2-1
CDR3: CASSGTGGYNEQFF
DNA: TGTGCCAGCTCCGGGACAGGGGGCTACAATGAGCAGTTCTTC

length: 17
V: TRBV25-1
D: TRBD2
size: few
J: TRBJ2-1
CDR3: CASSEKAGPAGGYEQFF
DNA: TGTGCCAGCAGTGAAAAAGCGGGTCCGGCGGGGGGTTATGAGCAGTTCTTC

length: 12
V: TRBV7-9
D: -
size: -
J: TRBJ2-7
CDR3: CASSFPMGEQYF
DNA: TGTGCCAGCAGCTTCCCCATGGGCGAGCAGTACTTC

length: 15
V: TRBV4-1
D: -
size: few
J: TRBJ2-1
CDR3: CASSQEGTDYNEQFF
DNA: TGCGCCAGCAGCCAAGAAGGGACCGACTACAATGAGCAGTTCTTC

length: 17
V: TRBV6-1
D: -
size: -
J: TRBJ1-5
CDR3: CASSAYLPVGFYQPQHF
DNA: TGTGCCAGCAGTGCATACCTTCCCGTCGGTTTCTATCAGCCCCAGCATTTT

length: 15
V: TRBV7-9
D: -
size: -
J: TRBJ1-1
CDR3: CASSLNALPNTEAFF
DNA: TGTGCCAGCAGCTTGAACGCACTCCCGAACACTGAAGCTTTCTTT

length: 13
V: TRBV4-2
D: -
size: few
J: TRBJ1-5
CDR3: CAVPGHQHQPQHF
DNA: TGTGCCGTACCGGGACACCAACATCAGCCCCAGCATTTT

length: 12
V: TRBV7-8
D: -
size: few
J: TRBJ2-3
CDR3: CASSPRRDTQYF
DNA: TGTGCCAGCAGCCCGAGAAGAGATACGCAGTATTTT

length: 14
V: TRBV2
D: -
size: -
J: TRBJ1-5
CDR3: CASSDTQGYQPQHF
DNA: TGTGCCAGCAGTGATACCCAGGGGTATCAGCCCCAGCATTTT

length: 15
V: TRBV15
D: TRBD2
size: medium-sized
J: TRBJ2-7
CDR3: CATSRDLGLAVEQYF
DNA: TGTGCCACCAGCAGAGATTTAGGACTAGCGGTCGAGCAGTACTTC

length: 15
V: TRBV11-3
D: TRBD1
size: -
J: TRBJ1-1
CDR3: CASSPRQGPDTEAFF
DNA: TGTGCCAGCAGCCCCCGACAGGGTCCAGACACTGAAGCTTTCTTT

length: 12
V: TRBV7-8
D: -
size: few
J: TRBJ1-5
CDR3: CASSLDQQPQHF
DNA: TGTGCCAGCAGCTTAGATCAACAGCCCCAGCATTTT

length: 15
V: TRBV9
D: TRBD2
size: few
J: TRBJ2-3
CDR3: CASSAQRGSTDTQYF
DNA: TGTGCCAGCAGCGCTCAGCGGGGTAGCACAGATACGCAGTATTTT

length: 15
V: TRBV6-5
D: TRBD1
size: few
J: TRBJ1-2
CDR3: CASSDSDRGFYGYTF
DNA: TGTGCCAGCAGTGACTCGGACAGGGGATTCTATGGCTACACCTTC

length: 13
V: TRBV19
D: -
size: medium-sized
J: TRBJ1-5
CDR3: CASSLQGTQPQHF
DNA: TGTGCCAGTAGTCTGCAGGGTACTCAGCCCCAGCATTTT

length: 13
V: TRBV27
D: -
size: -
J: TRBJ1-1
CDR3: CASSFGMNTEAFF
DNA: TGTGCCAGCAGTTTCGGAATGAACACTGAAGCTTTCTTT

length: 17
V: TRBV11-2
D: -
size: few
J: TRBJ1-2
CDR3: CASSLGPRLKGSYGYTF
DNA: TGTGCCAGCAGCTTAGGGCCTAGACTGAAGGGGTCCTATGGCTACACCTTC

length: 13
V: TRBV19
D: -
size: few
J: TRBJ2-7
CDR3: CASSIGRSYEQYF
DNA: TGTGCCAGTAGTATAGGGCGGAGCTACGAGCAGTACTTC

length: 15
V: TRBV7-2
D: -
size: -
J: TRBJ1-1
CDR3: CASSFFGTGNTEAFF
DNA: TGTGCCAGCAGCTTTTTCGGGACCGGAAACACTGAAGCTTTCTTT

length: 15
V: TRBV5-1
D: -
size: -
J: TRBJ1-1
CDR3: CASSLGDQVNTEAFF
DNA: TGCGCCAGCAGCTTGGGGGATCAGGTGAACACTGAAGCTTTCTTT

length: 15
V: TRBV9
D: -
size: -
J: TRBJ1-6
CDR3: CASSPTTGSVSPLHF
DNA: TGTGCCAGCAGCCCAACGACAGGATCTGTTTCACCCCTCCACTTT

length: 16
V: TRBV6-5
D: TRBD1
size: -
J: TRBJ1-2
CDR3: CASSYSMGGTGYGYTF
DNA: TGTGCCAGCAGTTACTCGATGGGGGGGACAGGGTATGGCTACACCTTC

length: 16
V: TRBV4-1
D: -
size: -
J: TRBJ2-4
CDR3: CASSQGPTRGEDIQYF
DNA: TGCGCCAGCAGCCAAGGGCCGACTAGGGGGGAGGACATTCAGTACTTC

length: 17
V: TRBV7-9
D: -
size: few
J: TRBJ2-1
CDR3: CASSFSRTSSVYNEQFF
DNA: TGTGCCAGCAGCTTTTCTCGGACCTCTTCGGTCTACAATGAGCAGTTCTTC

length: 15
V: TRBV5-6
D: -
size: -
J: TRBJ2-6
CDR3: CASSLGGGGANVLTF
DNA: TGTGCCAGCAGCTTGGGGGGCGGAGGGGCCAACGTCCTGACTTTC

length: 9
V: TRBV6-1
D: -
size: -
J: TRBJ1-2
CDR3: CASGWGYTF
DNA: TGTGCCAGCGGGTGGGGCTACACCTTC

length: 15
V: TRBV4-1
D: -
size: -
J: TRBJ1-3
CDR3: CASSQDPRSGNTIYF
DNA: TGCGCCAGCAGCCAGGACCCACGCTCTGGAAACACCATATATTTT

length: 18
V: TRBV18
D: -
size: medium-sized
J: TRBJ2-7
CDR3: CASSPFAGTSPFGYEQYF
DNA: TGTGCCAGCTCACCTTTCGCGGGTACTAGCCCTTTCGGCTACGAGCAGTACTTC

length: 14
V: TRBV2
D: -
size: medium-sized
J: TRBJ1-5
CDR3: CASRVGAGNQPQHF
DNA: TGTGCCAGCAGAGTCGGAGCGGGCAATCAGCCCCAGCATTTT

length: 15
V: TRBV7-9
D: -
size: -
J: TRBJ2-1
CDR3: CASSLGSSSYNEQFF
DNA: TGTGCCAGCAGCTTAGGGTCGAGCTCCTACAATGAGCAGTTCTTC

length: 15
V: TRBV7-2
D: -
size: -
J: TRBJ2-3
CDR3: CASSLRGARTDTQYF
DNA: TGTGCCAGCAGCTTAAGGGGGGCCCGCACAGATACGCAGTATTTT

length: 14
V: TRBV6-6
D: -
size: -
J: TRBJ2-7
CDR3: CASSYGGGPYEQYF
DNA: TGTGCCAGCAGTTACGGGGGGGGGCCCTACGAGCAGTACTTC

length: 13
V: TRBV6-1
D: -
size: few
J: TRBJ2-7
CDR3: CASSSSGGTEQYF
DNA: TGTGCCAGCAGCTCCTCTGGGGGTACCGAGCAGTACTTC

length: 15
V: TRBV5-1
D: TRBD2
size: few
J: TRBJ2-5
CDR3: CASGGLAGGEETQYF
DNA: TGCGCCAGCGGAGGACTAGCGGGGGGCGAAGAGACCCAGTACTTC